This T cell receptor (beta chain) derives from a study of shared clonotypes between healthy human individuals. Assay: immunoSEQ multiplex PCR; the TCRdb copy retains only in-frame clones and omits some. The top ten hold less than 2% of the sample, which has roughly 760,000 clones, 74% seen once. The table lists this clone with a few counts. Its specificity is not known. The sample has other DNA sequences that encode this CDR3 too. Notes on the study in general: Genetic and exposure-history diversity was limited by the small donor number.

The source is a woman younger than 45 in good health. Sequences were obtained from memory CD4+ T cells sorted from blood. Subset described: CD45RA-negative fraction.

The CDR3 DNA follows: TGTGCCAGTAGTATAGGGACAGGAGCCACAGATACGCAGTATTTT. Translation gives CASSIGTGATDTQYF. J is TRBJ2-3 and V is TRBV19; 7 nucleotides agree with TRBD1. CDR1 is LNHDA and CDR2 is SQIVND in the germline V gene (reference sequence). The CDR3 covers 15 residues. Germline trimming cut 1 base from V and 2 bases from J; bases unmatched to any gene: 3.